Following are 30 T cell receptor beta chains from one sample sequenced in a study of vaccination and CD4 T cells after COVID-19. Regarding treatment: approximately 9-day PBMC culture with coronavirus spike peptide pools or control peptides (ViraFEST assay). Which antigens these TCRs recognize remains unknown. With the Oncomine TCR Beta short-read assay, DNA from cultured CD4+ T cells was sequenced. In TCRdb, the PCR reads were re-called with MiXCR into one record per CDR3 protein. The repertoire includes about 22,000 distinct CDR3 sequences, approximately 29% of them detected once, and 9.5% to 15% sits in the top ten. Source material: cultured CD4+ T cells from blood. The receptors here all came from a human donor with COVID-19.

This clonotype has a handful of counts. The V and J genes are TRBV11-1 and TRBJ1-2; maybe TRBD1 (5 bases). V shed 8 bases and J shed 4 bases, with 17 bases lying between them. This CDR3 comprises 14 residues. The V gene's germline CDR1 is SGHAT and CDR2 FQDESV (reference sequence). DNA of the CDR3: TGTGCCAGCTCCCCGGGGCTTGATGGCTATGGCTACACCTTC. This gives the protein CASSPGLDGYGYTF.

This clonotype was observed a few times. The chain joins TRBV19 to TRBJ1-1, with D possibly matching TRBD1 (5 bases). CDR1 and CDR2 from the germline V gene are LNHDA and SQIVND (reference sequence). The CDR3 length is 13 residues. Trimming removed 3 bases from V and 4 bases from J, with 9 bases in between. CDR3 sequence (DNA): TGTGCCAGTAGTATCTTGGGGGGCACTGAAGCTTTCTTT. Its protein product is CASSILGGTEAFF. The full variable domain, rest sourced from reference TRBV19 and TRBJ1-1, is DGGITQSPKYLFRKEGQNVTLSCEQNLNHDAMYWYRQDPGQGLRLIYYSQIVNDFQKGDIAEGYSVSREKKESFPLTVTSAQKNPTAFYLCASSILGGTEAFFGQGTRLTVV.

The rearrangement uses TRBV11-3 and TRBJ2-5; D gene ambiguous. V lost 4 bases to trimming and J lost 9 bases, with 15 bases between them. Germline V CDR1 and CDR2: SGHNT, YENEEA. The CDR3 contains 13 residues. CDR3 region: CASSYPPTLPQYF. DNA of the CDR3: TGTGCCAGCAGCTACCCCCCAACATTGCCCCAGTACTTC.

This clonotype was detected a few times. V and J are TRBV6-2 or TRBV6-3 and TRBJ1-1; D is perhaps TRBD1 (5 bases). V dropped 2 bases and J dropped 0 bases, with 10 bases sitting between them. CDR1 and CDR2 (germline): MNHEY, SVGEGT. This CDR3 has 15 amino acids. Written as DNA, the CDR3 is TGTGCCAGCAGTTACGGCCGGGGCATGAACACTGAAGCTTTCTTT. Its translation is CASSYGRGMNTEAFF.

A single count supports this clonotype. This chain joins TRBV11-1 and TRBJ2-2, with D tentatively TRBD1 (6 bases). Germline V gives CDR1 SGHAT, CDR2 FQDESV (reference sequence). The CDR3 loop spans 13 amino acids. Trimming pared 2 bases from V and 6 bases from J, leaving 7 bases between. The CDR3 protein is CASSLRTAGELFF. The CDR3 nucleotides read TGTGCCAGCAGCTTACGGACAGCCGGGGAGCTGTTTTTT.

This clonotype showed up just once. The CDR3 nucleotides are TGTGCCAGCAGCCAGGACCGGAATGAGCAGTTCTTC. Encoded protein: CASSQDRNEQFF. The chain carries TRBV11-2 and TRBJ2-1; D ambiguous. From germline, CDR1 is SGHAT and CDR2 FQNNGV. CDR3 length: 12 amino acids. V lost 5 bases and J lost 7, with 9 bases in between.

This clonotype was counted between two and nine times. CDR3: CASMMSGGVGYGYTF. The CDR3 DNA follows: TGTGCCAGCATGATGTCGGGGGGAGTAGGCTATGGCTACACCTTC. The J gene is TRBJ1-2, the V gene TRBV6-1; maybe TRBD1 (5 bases). The CDR3 length is 15 residues. V lost 7 bases and J lost 4, with 19 bases in between. From germline, CDR1 is MNHNS and CDR2 SASEGT.

The V and J genes are TRBV5-8 and TRBJ2-5; 14 bases align to TRBD2. V lost 5 bases to trimming and J lost 1 base; unmatched junction nucleotides: 4. The CDR3 runs to 16 residues. From germline, CDR1 is SGHTS and CDR2 YDEGEE. The DNA of the CDR3 is TGTGCCAGCAGGGAGGGACTAGCGGGGGTCCAAGAGACCCAGTACTTC. It specifies CASREGLAGVQETQYF.

Of note for this clonotype: One end of the junction is discordant with germline, which a read error may explain. This rearrangement joins TRBV20-1 to TRBJ2-2, with 8 bases identical to TRBD1. Germline V gene sequence: CDR1 DFQATT, CDR2 SNEGSKA (reference sequence). This CDR3 comprises 16 residues. The CDR3 coding sequence is TGCAGTGCTACCCTGCACGGACAGGGTCGGACCGGGGAGCTGTCTTTT. Translated: CSATLHGQGRTGELSF.

The sample holds a few counts of this clonotype. This sequence joins TRBV28 and TRBJ1-2, with a tentative D call TRBD1 (6 bases). Germline lookup yields CDR1 MDHEN and CDR2 SYDVKM. This CDR3 spans 14 amino acids. Trimming took off 2 bases at V and 3 bases at J, with 10 bases between the two ends. In DNA form, the CDR3 reads TGTGCCAGCAGTTTAGGGGCAGGGGACTATGGCTACACCTTC. Encoded protein: CASSLGAGDYGYTF.

This clonotype has just a few counts. This chain uses TRBV21-1 with TRBJ1-1; no check of the table's D call, TRBD1, against the DNA was made. TRBV21-1 is classified as a pseudogene. This CDR3 is 16 amino acids long. This CDR3 is CASSPPVDSMNTEAFF. CDR3 coding DNA: TGTGCCAGCAGCCCCCCGGTGGACAGCATGAACACTGAAGCTTTCTTT.

The chain joins TRBV27 to TRBJ2-7; D unclear. This CDR3 comprises 11 residues. Germline V gene lookup returns CDR1 MNHEY and CDR2 SMNVEV (reference sequence). V lost 3 bases, J lost 3 bases, and 3 bases lay in between. This CDR3 is CASSFYYEQYF. DNA for the CDR3: TGTGCCAGCAGTTTCTACTACGAGCAGTACTTC.

V is TRBV7-2 and J is TRBJ1-5; no definite D call. V dropped 3 bases and J dropped 7 bases, with 13 bases sitting between them. The CDR3 is 14 residues long. CDR1 SGHTA and CDR2 FQGNSA come from the germline V gene. CDR3 nucleotide sequence: TGTGCCAGCAGCTTGGCCGAAAAATTACAGCCCCAGCATTTT. Amino acid sequence: CASSLAEKLQPQHF.

This clonotype was seen a handful of times. The chain is built from TRBV7-2 and TRBJ2-1; weak D call: TRBD2 (6 bases). Germline CDR1 SGHTA, CDR2 FQGNSA. Trimming cost V 6 bases and J 2 bases, with 17 bases left between them. The CDR3 has 16 amino acids. The CDR3 spells CASREAGGEPYNEQFF. The CDR3 nucleotides read TGTGCCAGCAGAGAAGCGGGTGGGGAACCCTACAATGAGCAGTTCTTC.

Concerning this clonotype itself: The junction departs from germline at one end; a sequencing error may be responsible. This chain connects TRBV6-4 to TRBJ2-1; the D call may be TRBD1 or TRBD2 (7 bases each). Germline V gene data show CDR1 as MRHNA and CDR2 as SNTAGT. The CDR3 is made up of 12 amino acids. The CDR3 coding sequence is TGTACCAGCAGCCAGGGGGGGGGTGAGCAGTTCTTC. Translated, it gives CTSSQGGGEQFF.

V gene TRBV19 combines with J gene TRBJ2-5; D gene ambiguous. The CDR3 spans 13 residues. V was pared by 1 base and J by 5 bases, with 8 bases between. The germline V gene encodes CDR1 LNHDA and CDR2 SQIVND (reference sequence). The CDR3 reads CASSIGSKETQYF. In DNA form, the CDR3 reads TGTGCCAGTAGTATAGGAAGCAAGGAGACCCAGTACTTC.

This clonotype was counted once. The CDR3 protein is CASSLRPGLAGVRSYNEQFF. The CDR3 DNA follows: TGTGCCAGCAGTTTAAGGCCGGGACTAGCGGGGGTCCGCTCCTACAATGAGCAGTTCTTC. The chain links TRBV12-3 or TRBV12-4 to TRBJ2-1, with 14 bases lining up with TRBD2. Trimming cost V 2 bases and J 0 bases; bases outside gene matches: 9. This CDR3 has 20 amino acids.

This clonotype has just a few counts. V and J are TRBV7-2 and TRBJ1-1; D possibly corresponds to TRBD1 (5 bases). Germline V gene sequence: CDR1 SGHTA, CDR2 FQGNSA. Deletions cut 2 bases from V and 1 base from J, with 8 bases between. The CDR3 sequence is 14 residues long. The CDR3 here is CASSLPGKNTEAFF. CDR3 DNA sequence: TGTGCCAGCAGCTTACCAGGGAAGAACACTGAAGCTTTCTTT.

Relative to its sample, this clonotype is medium-sized. The genes are TRBV27 and TRBJ1-2; weak D call: TRBD1 (5 bases). CDR1 is MNHEY, CDR2 SMNVEV, per germline (reference sequence). CDR3 length: 13 residues. V gave up 5 bases and J gave up 5 bases, with 12 bases separating them. The CDR3, as DNA: TGTGCCAGCAGTCCGCAGGGTATATATGGCTACACCTTC. It yields the protein CASSPQGIYGYTF.

This clonotype came up a few times. The chain links TRBV5-4 to TRBJ2-5; 10 nucleotides line up with TRBD2. With V trimmed by 0 bases and J by 1 base, 3 bases remained unmatched. This CDR3 has 16 amino acids. Germline V CDR1 and CDR2: SGHNT, YYREEE (reference sequence). Here the CDR3 reads CASSLAASGGQETQYF. CDR3 DNA sequence: TGTGCCAGCAGCTTGGCGGCTAGCGGGGGCCAAGAGACCCAGTACTTC.

Only a few counts were recorded for this clonotype. The chain uses TRBV11-2 and TRBJ2-7; 7 bases agree with TRBD2. From germline, CDR1 is SGHAT and CDR2 FQNNGV. V was clipped by 7 bases and J by 2 bases; unmatched bases: 8. This CDR3 is 14 amino acids long. The CDR3 spells CASTTGRSTYEQYF. The CDR3 bases are TGTGCCAGCACCACCGGGAGGAGTACCTACGAGCAGTACTTC.

The gene calls are TRBV6-5 and TRBJ1-5; D not resolved. CDR3 size: 15 residues. Per germline, CDR1 MNHEY and CDR2 SVGAGI. Trimming took 3 bases from V and 1 from J, leaving 10 bases between them. CDR3 nucleotide sequence: TGTGCCAGCAGTTATTCGTCAGGAAGCAATCAGCCCCAGCATTTT. Encoded protein: CASSYSSGSNQPQHF.

This chain joins TRBV30 and TRBJ2-5; unclear D gene. The CDR3 runs to 16 residues. V was pared by 2 bases and J by 0 bases, with 16 bases between. Germline CDR1 reads GTSNPN; CDR2 reads SVGIG (reference sequence). The CDR3, as DNA: TGTGCCTGGAGTCTAGGACCTACCGTGTACCAAGAGACCCAGTACTTC. Protein: CAWSLGPTVYQETQYF.

The V gene is TRBV20-1, the J gene TRBJ2-1; D unresolved. The CDR3 runs 14 residues. CDR1 is DFQATT and CDR2 is SNEGSKA in the germline V gene (reference sequence). Trimming took 0 bases from V and 12 from J, leaving 18 bases between them. The CDR3 sequence: CSAREPLPNSGQFF. The CDR3 nucleotides are TGCAGTGCTAGAGAACCACTTCCGAACTCTGGGCAGTTCTTC.

By its share, this clonotype is medium-sized. This chain uses TRBV24-1 with TRBJ2-7; 7 bases are a match to TRBD1. This CDR3 spans 15 amino acids. The germline V gene encodes CDR1 KGHDR and CDR2 SFDVKD. Unmatched junction bases numbered 3, after V lost 0 bases and J lost 2 bases. CDR3 in amino acids: CATSDLRQGAYEQYF. CDR3 DNA: TGTGCCACCAGTGATTTGAGACAGGGAGCCTACGAGCAGTACTTC.

This clonotype has more than one count but fewer than ten. The chain links TRBV20-1 to TRBJ2-3; D remains ambiguous. CDR1 is DFQATT and CDR2 is SNEGSKA in the germline V gene (reference sequence). The CDR3 runs to 15 residues. The germline V and J ends were trimmed by 1 base and 2 bases, with 13 bases remaining between them. CDR3 in DNA: TGCAGTGCTAGAGGAGTTGGCGGATTCACAGATACGCAGTATTTT. It specifies CSARGVGGFTDTQYF.

This clonotype was seen once. The CDR3 protein is CSVEDRAGPRGHDVEKLFF. CDR3 in DNA: TGCAGCGTTGAAGATAGGGCAGGGCCCAGGGGGCACGATGTTGAAAAACTGTTTTTT. V usage is TRBV29-1 and J usage is TRBJ1-4, with 8 bases that match TRBD1. The ends lost 0 bases at V and 7 bases at J; junction bases unmatched: 19. There are 19 residues in the CDR3. Germline assignment: CDR1 SQVTM and CDR2 ANQGSEA.

The V call is TRBV6-1, the J call TRBJ1-4, with no clear D. CDR1 is MNHNS and CDR2 is SASEGT in the germline V gene. CDR3 length: 14 amino acids. V shed 6 bases and J shed 5 bases, with 13 bases lying between them. For the CDR3, the DNA is TGTGCCAGCAGAGACCGGATCGGCAATGAAAAACTGTTTTTT. It yields the protein CASRDRIGNEKLFF.

In regard to this clonotype: A read error may produce the germline difference seen at one junction end. The CDR3 is CASSYGGDTIYF. The CDR3 region has the DNA TGTGCCAGCAGTTACGGTGGAGACACCATATATTTT. V and J are TRBV6-2 or TRBV6-3 and TRBJ1-3, with D hard to call. CDR1 is MNHEY and CDR2 is SVGEGT in the germline V gene. The CDR3 runs 12 residues.

This clonotype has just a few counts. The chain recombines TRBV5-4 with TRBJ2-3, with 10 bases matching TRBD2. There are 15 residues in the CDR3. Germline loops: CDR1 SGHNT, CDR2 YYREEE (reference sequence). V trimming: 4 bases; J trimming: 6 bases; junction bases outside the gene matches: 8. The CDR3 here is CASSPPQRGGDTQYF. The CDR3 DNA sequence: TGTGCCAGCAGCCCCCCCCAGCGGGGGGGGGATACGCAGTATTTT.